This entry lists 32 T cell receptor beta chains sequenced from one sample in a study of patients and donors after allogeneic stem cell transplantation. TCRdb processed the RT-PCR reads anew with MiXCR; each CDR3 protein has one entry. The sample has about 400,000 distinct CDR3 sequences, under 20% seen once; the top ten hold 7.2%. What was sequenced was blood, either unsorted or a sorted T cell fraction (not recorded which). Source of these receptors: a human donor who was either an allogeneic HSCT recipient or a stem cell or donor lymphocyte infusion donor (not recorded which). It is not recorded whose cells these are; they may come from a transplant donor.

The chain recombines TRBV20-1 with TRBJ2-7; D is unclear. CDR3 length equals 11 residues. Trimming took 0 bases from V and 3 from J, leaving 3 bases between them. Germline-derived CDR1 and CDR2 are DFQATT and SNEGSKA (reference sequence). DNA of the CDR3: TGCAGTGCTAGAGACTACTACGAGCAGTACTTC. It encodes CSARDYYEQYF.

The V gene is TRBV19, the J gene TRBJ2-7; maybe TRBD1 (5 bases). This CDR3 has 13 amino acids. Trimming removed 5 bases at V and 6 bases at J, with 14 bases between. Germline CDR1 LNHDA, CDR2 SQIVND (reference sequence). The CDR3 DNA sequence: TGTGCCAGTAGTTTTGACAGCCGCCGCGAGCAGTACTTC. This encodes CASSFDSRREQYF.

Only a few counts were recorded for this clonotype. J is TRBJ1-5 and V is TRBV2; 7 bases map to TRBD1. In germline, CDR1 is SNHLY, CDR2 FYNNEI. The CDR3 covers 13 residues. V lost 6 bases, J lost 2 bases, and 1 base stayed unmatched. The chain's CDR3 is CASSGQGNQPQHF. The CDR3 region has the DNA TGTGCCAGCAGCGGACAGGGCAATCAGCCCCAGCATTTT.

A word on this clonotype: A much larger clone sits a single nucleotide away, making a read error possible. This chain links TRBV4-3 with TRBJ1-5; perhaps TRBD1 as D (5 bases). The CDR3 totals 15 residues. Germline V gene sequence: CDR1 LGHNA, CDR2 YSLEER. Trimming pared 0 bases from V and 1 base from J, leaving 7 bases between. The CDR3 reads CASSQDRDSNQPQHF. The CDR3 bases are TGCGCCAGCAGCCAAGATAGGGACAGCAATCAGCCCCAGCATTTT.

The chain couples TRBV6-5 to TRBJ1-2, with no clear D. This CDR3 comprises 13 residues. Trimming took off 0 bases at V and 2 bases at J, with 4 bases between the two ends. Germline CDR1 and CDR2: MNHEY and SVGAGI. Here the CDR3 DNA reads TGTGCCAGCAGTTACTCGGAGAACTATGGCTACACCTTC. Translation gives CASSYSENYGYTF.

This clonotype came up a few times. V and J are TRBV20-1 and TRBJ2-7; 7 bases are a match to TRBD2. Germline-derived CDR1 and CDR2 are DFQATT and SNEGSKA (reference sequence). CDR3 length: 15 amino acids. J gave up 0 bases and V 3 bases, and 8 bases lay outside the gene matches. In DNA, the CDR3 is TGCAGTGCTAGTGATCCGGGAGGCAGCTCCTACGAGCAGTACTTC. Translated: CSASDPGGSSYEQYF.

This clonotype was found a few times. The chain is built from TRBV29-1 and TRBJ1-2; no clear D. The CDR3 is made up of 13 amino acids. Germline CDR1 reads SQVTM; CDR2 reads ANQGSEA. Trimming removed 4 bases at V and 6 bases at J, with 15 bases between. Written as DNA, the CDR3 is TGCAGCGTTGTAAAGTGGCAGACGCATGGCTACACCTTC. It encodes CSVVKWQTHGYTF.

The chain is built from TRBV7-9 and TRBJ2-5; 12 positions match TRBD2. This CDR3 has 17 amino acids. V trimming: 1 base; J trimming: 2 bases; junction bases outside the gene matches: 5. CDR1 and CDR2 (germline): SEHNR, FQNEAQ (reference sequence). The CDR3 here is CASSLGLAGAPQETQYF. In nucleotides, the CDR3 is TGTGCCAGCAGCTTAGGACTAGCGGGGGCCCCACAAGAGACCCAGTACTTC.

The chain carries TRBV5-6 and TRBJ2-2; D perhaps matches TRBD1 (5 bases). The CDR3 contains 14 residues. Trimming removed 5 bases at V and 4 bases at J, with 12 bases between. Germline V gene data show CDR1 as SGHDT and CDR2 as YYEEEE. The CDR3 region is CASSQVGPTGELFF. The CDR3 bases are TGTGCCAGCAGTCAGGTGGGGCCCACCGGGGAGCTGTTTTTT.

The chain employs TRBV5-1 and TRBJ2-5; D is uncertain. V lost 5 bases and J 1 base, leaving 6 bases between the germline ends. CDR3 length: 12 residues. Looked up from germline, CDR1 is SGHRS and CDR2 is YFSETQ. The CDR3 coding sequence is TGCGCCAGCAGAGAGCCCCAAGAGACCCAGTACTTC. It yields the protein CASREPQETQYF.

A few counts support this clonotype. The chain combines TRBV18 with TRBJ2-7, with 7 nucleotides matching TRBD1. Germline V gives CDR1 KGHSH, CDR2 LQKENI. Trimming at V came to 4 bases and at J to 13 bases, leaving 13 bases not matched to a gene. The CDR3 length is 13 residues. CDR3 DNA sequence: TGTGCCAGCTCACTTCGGGACAGTTCCTGGGGATACTTC. Translated, it gives CASSLRDSSWGYF.

The table lists this clonotype with a count of one. DNA of the CDR3: TGCAGTGCTTCAGAAAGGGACACTGAAGCTTTCTTT. Protein sequence: CSASERDTEAFF. This chain uses TRBV20-1 with TRBJ1-1; no definite D call. The V gene's germline CDR1 is DFQATT and CDR2 SNEGSKA (reference sequence). Trimming shortened V by 5 bases and J by 3 bases, and 10 bases separated the two germline ends. The CDR3 sequence is 12 residues long.

This clonotype was counted only a few times. The V gene is TRBV27, the J gene TRBJ1-5, with TRBD1 identical over 10 bases. CDR1 and CDR2 from the germline V gene are MNHEY and SMNVEV (reference sequence). V shed 6 bases and J 5 bases; nucleotides not matched to a gene: 7. The CDR3 has 15 residues. CDR3 in DNA: TGTGCCAGCAGACCAGACAGGGGGCGTTATCAGCCCCAGCATTTT. It specifies CASRPDRGRYQPQHF.

In its sample, this clonotype was seen a few times. V and J are TRBV6-5 and TRBJ1-2; D is possibly TRBD1 (5 bases). Per germline, CDR1 MNHEY and CDR2 SVGAGI. V was pared by 0 bases and J by 3 bases, with 14 bases between. The CDR3 contains 16 residues. CDR3 residues: CASSYSRQTRDYGYTF. The CDR3 region has the DNA TGTGCCAGCAGTTACTCCAGACAGACTCGGGACTATGGCTACACCTTC.

The V gene is TRBV5-1, the J gene TRBJ2-1; TRBD2 matches 11 bases. This CDR3 is built from 16 residues. CDR1 and CDR2 (germline): SGHRS, YFSETQ. After removal of 3 bases from V and 4 bases from J, the junction contained 6 bases not matched to a gene. The CDR3 DNA follows: TGCGCCAGCAGCTCCTTAGCGGGAGGGGGTTACAATGAGCAGTTCTTC. It specifies CASSSLAGGGYNEQFF.

This clonotype turned up a few times. The chain has TRBV6-1 and TRBJ1-3; no firm D call. This CDR3 is built from 13 residues. Trimming pared 5 bases from V and 5 bases from J, leaving 10 bases between. Germline V gene lookup returns CDR1 MNHNS and CDR2 SASEGT. CDR3 loop: CASSRGSRNTIYF. CDR3 coding DNA: TGTGCCAGCAGTCGAGGGTCTCGAAACACCATATATTTT.

There are a few counts of this clonotype. The V and J genes are TRBV2 and TRBJ2-1, with TRBD1 matching over 10 bases. Trimming took 7 bases from V and 3 from J; bases not matched to a gene: 3. Germline lookup yields CDR1 SNHLY and CDR2 FYNNEI. The CDR3 is 14 residues long. CDR3 sequence (DNA): TGTGCCAGCAACAGGGACAGGGGCTACAATGAGCAGTTCTTC. As protein: CASNRDRGYNEQFF.

The CDR3 reads CASSPLAGGGTDTQYF. The CDR3 DNA reads TGTGCCAGCAGTCCCTTAGCGGGAGGAGGCACAGATACGCAGTATTTT. The chain joins TRBV12-3 or TRBV12-4 to TRBJ2-3; 10 bases line up with TRBD2. This CDR3 is 16 amino acids long. V gave up 5 bases and J gave up 1 base; unmatched junction bases: 6.

This chain connects TRBV6-1 to TRBJ1-5; D ambiguous. Trimming removed 1 base at V and 3 bases at J, with 10 bases between. The length of the CDR3 is 15 residues. Per germline, CDR1 MNHNS and CDR2 SASEGT. CDR3 in amino acids: CASSEGGFLNQPQHF. CDR3 in DNA: TGTGCCAGCAGTGAAGGCGGGTTCCTCAATCAGCCCCAGCATTTT.

The chain carries TRBV3-1 and TRBJ2-1; 13 bases agree with TRBD2. The CDR3 totals 15 residues. Germline CDR1 is LGHDT and CDR2 is YNNKEL (reference sequence). Trimming removed 5 bases from V and 9 bases from J; junction bases left unmatched: 7. CDR3 DNA: TGTGCCAGCAGCTTCCGGACTAGCGGGAGTGGTGAGCAGTTCTTC. This codes for CASSFRTSGSGEQFF.

This clonotype was detected a few times. J is TRBJ2-6 and V is TRBV10-3; maybe TRBD1 (5 bases). Germline CDR1 reads ENHRY; CDR2 reads SYGVKD. The V end lost 8 bases, the J end lost 2 bases, and 7 bases lay between the germline ends. The length of the CDR3 is 13 residues. Here the CDR3 DNA reads TGTGCCATCTTCAGGGCTGGGGCCAACGTCCTGACTTTC. It codes for CAIFRAGANVLTF.

This rearrangement joins TRBV5-5 to TRBJ1-2; no reliable D call. The CDR3 extends over 14 amino acids. CDR1 is SGHKS, CDR2 YYEKEE, per germline (reference sequence). V shed 2 bases and J shed 2 bases, with 10 bases lying between them. CDR3: CASSFIGVNYGYTF. CDR3 nucleotide sequence: TGTGCCAGCAGCTTCATCGGGGTGAACTATGGCTACACCTTC.

This clonotype was seen only a few times. V and J are TRBV29-1 and TRBJ2-2; TRBD2 matches at 7 bases. Trimming removed 7 bases from V and 4 bases from J; junction bases left unmatched: 12. Germline V gene data show CDR1 as SQVTM and CDR2 as ANQGSEA. The CDR3 has 15 amino acids. The CDR3 DNA sequence: TGCAGCGCTGACCCGGCGGGAGCTGGCACCGGGGAGCTGTTTTTT. This sequence encodes CSADPAGAGTGELFF.

The J gene is TRBJ1-1, the V gene TRBV7-9; possible D gene TRBD1, 6 bases. The CDR3 contains 13 residues. With 4 bases removed from V and 5 bases from J, the gap between germline ends came to 11 bases. Germline V gives CDR1 SEHNR, CDR2 FQNEAQ (reference sequence). As DNA, the CDR3 is TGTGCCAGCAGCTCATCAGGGGTTACTGAAGCTTTCTTT. This encodes CASSSSGVTEAFF.

This clonotype was seen a handful of times. The gene calls are TRBV15 and TRBJ1-2; 9 bases agree with TRBD1. The CDR3 contains 14 residues. Germline loops: CDR1 LNHNV, CDR2 YYDKDF (reference sequence). Unmatched junction bases numbered 12, after V lost 9 bases and J lost 7 bases. In DNA, the CDR3 is TGTGCCACTCACGAACCGGACAGGGGTCCTGGCTACACCTTC. Encoded protein: CATHEPDRGPGYTF. Looking up the rest from reference TRBV15 and TRBJ1-2 gives the full variable domain: DAMVIQNPRYQVTQFGKPVTLSCSQTLNHNVMYWYQQKSSQAPKLLFHYYDKDFNNEADTPDNFQSRRPNTSFCFLDIRSPGLGDTAMYLCATHEPDRGPGYTFGSGTRLTVV.

This clonotype was recorded a few times. The CDR3 protein is CASGQYNSPLHF. The CDR3 bases are TGTGCCAGTGGGCAGTATAATTCACCCCTCCACTTT. The chain couples TRBV6-5 to TRBJ1-6, with D unresolved. CDR1 MNHEY and CDR2 SVGAGI come from the germline V gene. Trimming left V 9 bases short and J 4 bases short, with 7 bases between. The CDR3 has 12 residues.

The table lists this clonotype with many counts. This chain connects TRBV11-3 to TRBJ2-2, with D maybe TRBD2 (6 bases). Germline CDR1 reads SGHNT; CDR2 reads YENEEA. Trimming took 0 bases from V and 6 from J, leaving 11 bases between them. The CDR3 is 15 residues long. Written as DNA, the CDR3 is TGTGCCAGCAGCTTAGATCGGGGGTTGGCCGGGGAGCTGTTTTTT. Its protein product is CASSLDRGLAGELFF. Full variable domain (rest looked up from reference TRBV11-3 and TRBJ2-2): EAGVVQSPRYKIIEKKQPVAFWCNPISGHNTLYWYLQNLGQGPELLIRYENEEAVDDSQLPKDRFSAERLKGVDSTLKIQPAELGDSAVYLCASSLDRGLAGELFFGEGSRLTVL.

This clonotype was seen a few times. The chain combines TRBV24-1 with TRBJ2-1, with TRBD1 matching over 9 bases. The CDR3 covers 17 residues. Germline lookup yields CDR1 KGHDR and CDR2 SFDVKD. The V and J ends lost 4 bases and 4 bases, in that order; junction bases with no gene match: 10. Written as DNA, the CDR3 is TGTGCCACCAGTGACCCGACTGGGACAGGGTTGTACAATGAGCAGTTCTTC. Translation gives CATSDPTGTGLYNEQFF.

This chain uses TRBV12-3 or TRBV12-4 with TRBJ2-7; 8 bases agree with TRBD2. This CDR3 spans 17 amino acids. V lost 6 bases, J lost 2 bases, and 15 bases stayed unmatched. In DNA form, the CDR3 reads TGTGCCAGCAGCTGGGCTCTAGCGGGCTCCCCTCCCTACGAGCAGTACTTC. Translating gives CASSWALAGSPPYEQYF.

The V gene is TRBV11-2, the J gene TRBJ1-6; D remains unclear. Germline-derived CDR1 and CDR2 are SGHAT and FQNNGV. The ends were cut back, 1 base at V and 1 base at J, with 5 bases in the middle. CDR3 length: 15 amino acids. The CDR3 nucleotides are TGTGCCAGCAGCTTAGGGGTATCCTATAATTCACCCCTCCACTTT. It codes for CASSLGVSYNSPLHF.

This chain uses TRBV20-1 with TRBJ2-3, with D perhaps matching TRBD2 (7 bases). Trimming stripped 2 bases from V and 13 bases from J, with 25 bases between. The CDR3 has 15 amino acids. Looked up from germline, CDR1 is DFQATT and CDR2 is SNEGSKA (reference sequence). The CDR3 sequence is CSARLAGEGVLSEYF. The CDR3 nucleotides are TGCAGTGCTAGACTGGCGGGAGAGGGGGTTTTGTCGGAGTATTTT.

This clonotype was recorded many times. V and J are TRBV5-1 and TRBJ2-3; D might be TRBD2 (6 bases). Germline CDR1 SGHRS, CDR2 YFSETQ. Trimming took off 1 base at V and 2 bases at J, with 8 bases between the two ends. CDR3 length equals 14 residues. The CDR3 bases are TGCGCCAGCAGCTTGAAGGGACTCACAGATACGCAGTATTTT. Its translation: CASSLKGLTDTQYF.